Shown below are 5 T cell receptor beta chains from a single sample sequenced in a study of T cell repertoires in ileal Crohn's disease. Libraries were prepared by immunoSEQ multiplex PCR; TCRdb keeps only in-frame clonotypes and omits some of them. The profile shows about 5,200 clones, roughly 79% of them singletons. Material for sequencing was ileal tissue. All receptors come from an adult with Crohn's disease.

The chain links TRBV5-8 to TRBJ2-1; TRBD2 agrees at 8 bases. Germline CDR1 and CDR2: SGHTS and YDEGEE. The CDR3 totals 15 residues. With 1 base clipped from V and 8 bases from J, the junction kept 8 bases outside the gene matches. In DNA form, the CDR3 reads TGTGCCAGCAGCTTGTCAAGCGGGAGTTTCTATGAGCAGTTCTTC. Protein sequence: CASSLSSGSFYEQFF.

The CDR3 nucleotides are TGTGCCAGTAGTATAGATCCCTACCAAGCGGGTACGGACACCGGGGAGCTGTTTTTT. This gives the protein CASSIDPYQAGTDTGELFF. The J gene is TRBJ2-2, the V gene TRBV19; possible D gene TRBD2, 6 bases. The CDR3 runs to 19 residues. Germline-derived CDR1 and CDR2 are LNHDA and SQIVND (reference sequence). Trimming took 0 bases from V and 3 from J, leaving 20 bases between them. The variable domain in full, with the rest retrieved from reference TRBV19 and TRBJ2-2, is DGGITQSPKYLFRKEGQNVTLSCEQNLNHDAMYWYRQDPGQGLRLIYYSQIVNDFQKGDIAEGYSVSREKKESFPLTVTSAQKNPTAFYLCASSIDPYQAGTDTGELFFGEGSRLTVL.

The chain couples TRBV4-3 to TRBJ1-5; the match to TRBD1 covers 9 bases. This CDR3 has 16 amino acids. Germline CDR1 is LGHNA and CDR2 is YSLEER. V dropped 1 base and J dropped 3; count of bases not matched to a gene: 4. This CDR3 reads CASSQGYRGPNQPQHF. CDR3 DNA: TGCGCCAGCAGCCAAGGATACAGGGGGCCCAATCAGCCCCAGCATTTT.

CDR3 amino acids: CASSQGDWAGNEQFF. CDR3 DNA: TGCGCCAGCAGCCAAGGGGACTGGGCGGGCAATGAGCAGTTCTTC. The chain combines TRBV4-1 with TRBJ2-1, with D perhaps TRBD2 (6 bases). CDR1 and CDR2 (germline): MGHRA, YSYEKL. The CDR3 has 15 residues. The V and J ends lost 1 base and 6 bases respectively, with 13 bases between them.

This chain connects TRBV27 to TRBJ2-1, with TRBD2 matching 13 bases. Per the germline V gene, CDR1 is MNHEY and CDR2 is SMNVEV (reference sequence). This CDR3 contains 16 residues. V gave up 5 bases and J gave up 7 bases; unmatched junction bases: 8. The CDR3 sequence: CASSKLAGGPGNEQFF. DNA of the CDR3: TGTGCCAGCAGTAAACTAGCGGGAGGGCCGGGAAATGAGCAGTTCTTC.